This TCR beta chain was identified during a study of cytomegalovirus exposure and HLA in healthy donors. About the study: The 110 or so validation repertoires used a platform that matched the one used for the 550 to 800 first-cohort repertoires, as a later analysis reported.

Findings and caveats of the study: The authors enumerated 150 to 200 TCR beta chains as linked to cytomegalovirus. There were some public TCRs occurring in many donors, but most TCR sequences were rare. Reported performance of the classifier showed diagnosis of cytomegalovirus status with high specificity and sensitivity.

For this clone: Its specificity is not known.

The protocol was immunoSEQ multiplex PCR, while the TCRdb copy is restricted to in-frame clones and leaves out a portion. The sample includes 160,000 or so clones, around four fifths of them seen just once. This CDR3 is 11 amino acids long. Germline CDR1 is MNHEY and CDR2 is SMNVEV (reference sequence). V was pared by 5 bases and J by 4 bases, with 4 bases between. This rearrangement joins TRBV27 to TRBJ2-3, with D uncertain. The sample was PBMCs. The sequence was collected from a man aged 25 to 40 in good health and CMV-seropositive. In DNA form, the CDR3 reads TGTGCCAGCAGTCGGTCAGATACGCAGTATTTT. Protein: CASSRSDTQYF.